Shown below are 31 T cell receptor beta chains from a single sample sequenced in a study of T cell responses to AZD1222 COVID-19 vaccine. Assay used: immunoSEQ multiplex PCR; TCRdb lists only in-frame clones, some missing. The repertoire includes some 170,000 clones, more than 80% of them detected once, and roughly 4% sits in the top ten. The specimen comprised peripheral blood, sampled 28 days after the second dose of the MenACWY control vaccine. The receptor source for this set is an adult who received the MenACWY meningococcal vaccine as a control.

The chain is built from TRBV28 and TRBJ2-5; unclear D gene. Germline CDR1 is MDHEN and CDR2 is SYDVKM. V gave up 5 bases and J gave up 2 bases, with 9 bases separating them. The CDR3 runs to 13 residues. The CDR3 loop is CASSPSEQETQYF. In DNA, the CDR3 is TGTGCCAGCAGTCCCTCGGAGCAAGAGACCCAGTACTTC.

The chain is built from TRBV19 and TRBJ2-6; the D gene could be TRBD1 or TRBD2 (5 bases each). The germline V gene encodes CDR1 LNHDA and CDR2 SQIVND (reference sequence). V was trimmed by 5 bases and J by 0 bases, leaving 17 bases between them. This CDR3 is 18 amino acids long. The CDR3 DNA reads TGTGCCAGTAGTTTGCCGGGGCTCGCTCTCTCTGGGGCCAACGTCCTGACTTTC. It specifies CASSLPGLALSGANVLTF.

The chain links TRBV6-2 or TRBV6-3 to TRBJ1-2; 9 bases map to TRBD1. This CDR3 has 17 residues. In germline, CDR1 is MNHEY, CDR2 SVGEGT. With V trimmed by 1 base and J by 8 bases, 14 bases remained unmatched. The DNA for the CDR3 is TGTGCCAGCAGTTACTGGCCCCAGGGACAGGGATCAAGAGGCTACACCTTC. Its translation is CASSYWPQGQGSRGYTF.

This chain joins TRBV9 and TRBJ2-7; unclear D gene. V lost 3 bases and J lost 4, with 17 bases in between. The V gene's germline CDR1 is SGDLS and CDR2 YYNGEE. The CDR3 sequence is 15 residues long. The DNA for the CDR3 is TGTGCCAGCAGCGGTGGACGTAACTCCCCTTACGAGCAGTACTTC. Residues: CASSGGRNSPYEQYF.

The CDR3 nucleotides read TGTGCCAGCAAAAGACTAGCCAGGGAGACCCAGTACTTC. This gives the protein CASKRLARETQYF. The V call is TRBV6-5, the J call TRBJ2-5, with TRBD2 matching over 7 bases. The CDR3 length is 13 residues. The germline gives CDR1 MNHEY, CDR2 SVGAGI. J was trimmed by 5 bases and V by 7 bases; bases with no gene match: 7.

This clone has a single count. The CDR3 loop reads CAIRSSGGPGDEKLFF. CDR3 nucleotide sequence: TGTGCCATCAGGTCCTCGGGGGGACCAGGGGATGAAAAACTGTTTTTT. This chain uses TRBV10-3 with TRBJ1-4; D is perhaps TRBD1 (6 bases). CDR3 length equals 16 residues. V was trimmed by 6 bases and J by 6 bases, leaving 20 bases between them. Germline CDR1 ENHRY, CDR2 SYGVKD.

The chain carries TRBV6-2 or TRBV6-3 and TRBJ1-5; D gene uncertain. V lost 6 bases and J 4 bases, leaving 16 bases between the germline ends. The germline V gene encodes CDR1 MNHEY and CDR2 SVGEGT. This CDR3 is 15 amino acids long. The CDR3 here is CASSGLKTDNQPQHF. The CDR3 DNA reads TGTGCCAGCAGCGGACTCAAGACGGATAATCAGCCCCAGCATTTT.

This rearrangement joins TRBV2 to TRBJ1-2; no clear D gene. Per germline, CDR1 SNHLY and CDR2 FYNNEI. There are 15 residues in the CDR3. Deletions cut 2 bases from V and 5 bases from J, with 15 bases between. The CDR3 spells CASSEKAALVYGYTF. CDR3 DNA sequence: TGTGCCAGCAGTGAAAAGGCAGCTCTGGTATATGGCTACACCTTC.

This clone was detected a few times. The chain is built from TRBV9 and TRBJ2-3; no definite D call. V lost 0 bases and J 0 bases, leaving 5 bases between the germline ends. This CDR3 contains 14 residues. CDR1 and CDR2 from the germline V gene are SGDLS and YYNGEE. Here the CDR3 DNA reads TGTGCCAGCAGCGTAGGAGGTAGCACAGATACGCAGTATTTT. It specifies CASSVGGSTDTQYF.

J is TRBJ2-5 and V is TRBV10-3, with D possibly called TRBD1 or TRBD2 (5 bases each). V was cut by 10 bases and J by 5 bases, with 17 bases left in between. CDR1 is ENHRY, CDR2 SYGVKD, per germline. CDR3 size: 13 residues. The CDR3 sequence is CATGRAVGETQYF. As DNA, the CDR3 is TGTGCCACGGGACGGGCCGTGGGGGAGACCCAGTACTTC.

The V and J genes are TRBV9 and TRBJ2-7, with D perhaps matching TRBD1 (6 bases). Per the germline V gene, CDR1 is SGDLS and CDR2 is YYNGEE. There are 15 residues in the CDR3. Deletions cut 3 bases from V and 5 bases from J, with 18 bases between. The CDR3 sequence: CASSAPNRDPHEQYF. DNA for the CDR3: TGTGCCAGCAGCGCCCCAAACAGGGATCCCCACGAGCAGTACTTC.

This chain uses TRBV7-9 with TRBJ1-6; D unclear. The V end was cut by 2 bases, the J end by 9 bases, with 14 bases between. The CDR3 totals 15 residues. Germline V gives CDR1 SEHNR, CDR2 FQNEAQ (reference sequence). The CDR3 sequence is CASSLSENDFSPLHF. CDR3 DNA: TGTGCCAGCAGCTTATCGGAGAATGATTTTTCACCCCTCCACTTT.

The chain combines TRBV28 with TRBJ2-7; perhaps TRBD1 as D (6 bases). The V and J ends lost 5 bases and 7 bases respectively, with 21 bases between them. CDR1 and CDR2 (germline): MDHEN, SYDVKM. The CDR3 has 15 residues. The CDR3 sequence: CASSPSQGVAGEQYF. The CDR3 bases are TGTGCCAGCAGTCCCTCACAGGGAGTTGCAGGGGAGCAGTACTTC.

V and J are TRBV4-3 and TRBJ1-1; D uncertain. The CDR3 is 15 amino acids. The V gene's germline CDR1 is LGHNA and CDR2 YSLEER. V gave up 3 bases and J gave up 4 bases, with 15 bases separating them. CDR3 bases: TGCGCCAGCAGCCAGGAGGGTAGCCCCCTCACTGAAGCTTTCTTT. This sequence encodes CASSQEGSPLTEAFF.

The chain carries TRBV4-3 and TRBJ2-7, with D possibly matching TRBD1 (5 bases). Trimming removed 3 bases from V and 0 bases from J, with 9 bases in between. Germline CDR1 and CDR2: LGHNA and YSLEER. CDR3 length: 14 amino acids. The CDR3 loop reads CASSQNRYSYEQYF. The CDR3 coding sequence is TGCGCCAGCAGCCAGAACAGGTACTCCTACGAGCAGTACTTC.

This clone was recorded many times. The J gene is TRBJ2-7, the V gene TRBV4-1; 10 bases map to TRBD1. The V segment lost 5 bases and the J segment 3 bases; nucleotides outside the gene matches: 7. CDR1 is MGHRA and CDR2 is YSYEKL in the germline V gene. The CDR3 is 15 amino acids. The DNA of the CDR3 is TGCGCCAGCAGCGGCCGGGACAGGGGATTCTACGAGCAGTACTTC. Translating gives CASSGRDRGFYEQYF.

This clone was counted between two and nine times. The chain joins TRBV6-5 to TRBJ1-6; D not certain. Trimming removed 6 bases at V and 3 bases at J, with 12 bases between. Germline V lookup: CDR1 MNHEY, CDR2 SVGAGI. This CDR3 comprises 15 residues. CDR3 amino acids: CASRIGQVYNSPLHF. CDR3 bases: TGTGCCAGCAGAATTGGGCAGGTCTATAATTCACCCCTCCACTTT.

The CDR3 bases are TGCGCCAGCAGCCAGAGGACAGGGGTCTACAATGAGCAGTTCTTC. Translation: CASSQRTGVYNEQFF. The V gene is TRBV5-1, the J gene TRBJ2-1; 9 nucleotides align to TRBD1. Germline-derived CDR1 and CDR2 are SGHRS and YFSETQ. This CDR3 region has 15 residues. V trimming: 4 bases; J trimming: 3 bases; junction bases outside the gene matches: 5. Full variable domain (missing parts from reference TRBV5-1 and TRBJ2-1): KAGVTQTPRYLIKTRGQQVTLSCSPISGHRSVSWYQQTPGQGLQFLFEYFSETQRNKGNFPGRFSGRQFSNSRSEMNVSTLELGDSALYLCASSQRTGVYNEQFFGPGTRLTVL.

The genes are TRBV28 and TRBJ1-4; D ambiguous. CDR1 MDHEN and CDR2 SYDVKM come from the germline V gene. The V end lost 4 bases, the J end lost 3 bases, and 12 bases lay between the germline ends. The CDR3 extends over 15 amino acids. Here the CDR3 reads CASSSTRDSNEKLFF. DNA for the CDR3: TGTGCCAGCAGTTCCACGAGGGATTCTAATGAAAAACTGTTTTTT.

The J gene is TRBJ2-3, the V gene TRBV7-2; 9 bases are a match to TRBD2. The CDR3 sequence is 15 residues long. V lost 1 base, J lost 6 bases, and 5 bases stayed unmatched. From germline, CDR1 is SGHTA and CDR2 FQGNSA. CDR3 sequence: CASSLGSGRWDTQYF. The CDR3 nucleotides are TGTGCCAGCAGCTTAGGTAGCGGGAGATGGGATACGCAGTATTTT.

The CDR3 protein is CASSPMTSFPYNEQFF. For the CDR3, the DNA is TGCGCCAGCAGCCCGATGACTAGTTTTCCCTACAATGAGCAGTTCTTC. The genes are TRBV5-1 and TRBJ2-1, with D maybe TRBD2 (6 bases). With 4 bases removed from V and 2 bases from J, the gap between germline ends came to 16 bases. In germline, CDR1 is SGHRS, CDR2 YFSETQ. There are 16 residues in the CDR3.

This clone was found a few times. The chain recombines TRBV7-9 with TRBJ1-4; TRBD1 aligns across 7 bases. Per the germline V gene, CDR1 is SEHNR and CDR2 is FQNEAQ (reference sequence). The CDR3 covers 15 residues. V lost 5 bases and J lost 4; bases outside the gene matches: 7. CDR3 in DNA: TGTGCCAGCAGCGAGAGACAGGGTCTTAATGAAAAACTGTTTTTT. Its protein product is CASSERQGLNEKLFF.

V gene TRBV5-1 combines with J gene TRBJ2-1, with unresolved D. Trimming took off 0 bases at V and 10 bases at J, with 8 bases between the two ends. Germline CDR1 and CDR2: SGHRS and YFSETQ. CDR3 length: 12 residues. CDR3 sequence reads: CASSLGVREQFF. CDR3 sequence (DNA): TGCGCCAGCAGCTTGGGGGTGAGGGAGCAGTTCTTC.

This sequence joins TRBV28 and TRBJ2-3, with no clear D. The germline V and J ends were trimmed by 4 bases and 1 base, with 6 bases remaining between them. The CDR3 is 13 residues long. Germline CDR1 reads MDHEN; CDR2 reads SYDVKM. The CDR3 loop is CASSSGGTDTQYF. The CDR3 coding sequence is TGTGCCAGCAGTTCTGGGGGCACAGATACGCAGTATTTT.

The CDR3 spells CASLPGPTEDTQYF. CDR3 in DNA: TGTGCCAGCCTACCGGGACCTACCGAAGATACGCAGTATTTT. The rearrangement links TRBV6-5 to TRBJ2-3; D tentatively fits TRBD1 or TRBD2 (5 bases each). V was pared by 8 bases and J by 5 bases, with 17 bases between. The V gene's germline CDR1 is MNHEY and CDR2 SVGAGI. The CDR3 has 14 amino acids.

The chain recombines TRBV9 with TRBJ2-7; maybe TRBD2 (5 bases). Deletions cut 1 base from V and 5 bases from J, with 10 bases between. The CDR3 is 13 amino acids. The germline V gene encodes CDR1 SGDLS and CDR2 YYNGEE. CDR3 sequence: CASSVLMEDEQYF. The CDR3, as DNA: TGTGCCAGCAGCGTATTAATGGAGGACGAGCAGTACTTC.

Here the CDR3 reads CASSFTRAQDPPLHF. The CDR3 region has the DNA TGTGCCAGCAGTTTCACAAGGGCCCAAGATCCACCCCTCCACTTT. V gene TRBV28 combines with J gene TRBJ1-6; D is unclear. The germline V and J ends were trimmed by 3 bases and 11 bases, with 17 bases remaining between them. CDR1 and CDR2 from the germline V gene are MDHEN and SYDVKM. This CDR3 has 15 residues.

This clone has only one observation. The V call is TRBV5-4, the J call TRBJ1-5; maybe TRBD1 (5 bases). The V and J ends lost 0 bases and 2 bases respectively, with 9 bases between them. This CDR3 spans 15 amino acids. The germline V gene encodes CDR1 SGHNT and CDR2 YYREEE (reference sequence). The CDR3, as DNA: TGTGCCAGCAGCTTGGGTGGGGACGGCAATCAGCCCCAGCATTTT. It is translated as CASSLGGDGNQPQHF.

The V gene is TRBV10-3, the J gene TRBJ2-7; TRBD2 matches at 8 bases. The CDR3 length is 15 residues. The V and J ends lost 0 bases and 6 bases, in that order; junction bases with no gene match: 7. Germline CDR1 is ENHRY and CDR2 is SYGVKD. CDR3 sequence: CAISESARGGLEQYF. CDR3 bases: TGTGCCATCAGTGAGTCGGCCCGGGGGGGGCTCGAGCAGTACTTC.

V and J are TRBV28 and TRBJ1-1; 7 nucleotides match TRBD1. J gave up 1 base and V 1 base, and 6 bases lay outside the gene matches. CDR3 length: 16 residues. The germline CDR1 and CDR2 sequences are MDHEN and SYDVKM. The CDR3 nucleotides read TGTGCCAGCAGTTTATCTTGGACAGGCAGGAACACTGAAGCTTTCTTT. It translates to CASSLSWTGRNTEAFF.

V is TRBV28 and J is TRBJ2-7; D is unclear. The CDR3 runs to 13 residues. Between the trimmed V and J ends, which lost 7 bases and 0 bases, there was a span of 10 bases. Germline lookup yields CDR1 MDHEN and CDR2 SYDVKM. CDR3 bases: TGTGCCAGCAAAATCGACGGCTCCTACGAGCAGTACTTC. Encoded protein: CASKIDGSYEQYF.